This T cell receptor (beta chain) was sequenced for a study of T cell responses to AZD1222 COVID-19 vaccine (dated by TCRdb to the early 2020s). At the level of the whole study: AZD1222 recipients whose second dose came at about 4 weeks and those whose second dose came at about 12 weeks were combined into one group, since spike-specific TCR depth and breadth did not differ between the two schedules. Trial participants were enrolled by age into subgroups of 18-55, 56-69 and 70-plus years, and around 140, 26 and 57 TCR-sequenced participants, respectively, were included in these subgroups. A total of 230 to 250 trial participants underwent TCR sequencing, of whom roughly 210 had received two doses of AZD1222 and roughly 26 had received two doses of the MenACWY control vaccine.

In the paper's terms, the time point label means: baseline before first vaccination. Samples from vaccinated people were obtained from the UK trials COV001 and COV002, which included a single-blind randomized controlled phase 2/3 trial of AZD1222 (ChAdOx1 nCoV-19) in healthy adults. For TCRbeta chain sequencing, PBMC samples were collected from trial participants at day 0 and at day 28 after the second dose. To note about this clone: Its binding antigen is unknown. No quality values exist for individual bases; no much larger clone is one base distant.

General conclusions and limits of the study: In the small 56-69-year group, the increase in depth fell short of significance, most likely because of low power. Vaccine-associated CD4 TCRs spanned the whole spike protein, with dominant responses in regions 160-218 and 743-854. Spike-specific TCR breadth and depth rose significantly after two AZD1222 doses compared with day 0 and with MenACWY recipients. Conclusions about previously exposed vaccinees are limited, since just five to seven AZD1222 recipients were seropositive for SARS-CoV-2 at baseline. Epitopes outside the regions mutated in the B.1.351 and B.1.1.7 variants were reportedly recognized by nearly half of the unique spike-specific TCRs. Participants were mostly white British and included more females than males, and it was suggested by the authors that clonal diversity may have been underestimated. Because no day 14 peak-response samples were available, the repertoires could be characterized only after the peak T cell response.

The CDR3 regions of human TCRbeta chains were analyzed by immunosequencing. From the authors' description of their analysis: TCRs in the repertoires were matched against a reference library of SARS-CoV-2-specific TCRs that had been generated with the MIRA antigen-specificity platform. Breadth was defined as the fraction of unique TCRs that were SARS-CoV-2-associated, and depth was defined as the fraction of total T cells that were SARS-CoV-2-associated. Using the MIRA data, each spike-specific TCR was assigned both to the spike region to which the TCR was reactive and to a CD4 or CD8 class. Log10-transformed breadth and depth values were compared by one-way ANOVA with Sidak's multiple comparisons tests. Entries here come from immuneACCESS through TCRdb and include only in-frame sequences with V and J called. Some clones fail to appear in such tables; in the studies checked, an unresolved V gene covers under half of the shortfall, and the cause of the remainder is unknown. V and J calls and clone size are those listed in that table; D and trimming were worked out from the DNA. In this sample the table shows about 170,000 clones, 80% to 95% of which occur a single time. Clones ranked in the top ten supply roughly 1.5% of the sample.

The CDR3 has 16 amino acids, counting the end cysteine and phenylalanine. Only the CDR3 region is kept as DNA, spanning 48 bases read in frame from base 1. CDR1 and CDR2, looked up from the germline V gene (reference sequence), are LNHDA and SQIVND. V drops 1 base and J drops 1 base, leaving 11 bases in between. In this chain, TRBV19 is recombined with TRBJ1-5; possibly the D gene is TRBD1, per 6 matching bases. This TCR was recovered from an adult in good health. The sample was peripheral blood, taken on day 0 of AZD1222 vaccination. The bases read TGTGCCAGTAGTATAGGCGGGACAAAAAGCAATCAGCCCCAGCATTTT. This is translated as CASSIGGTKSNQPQHF.